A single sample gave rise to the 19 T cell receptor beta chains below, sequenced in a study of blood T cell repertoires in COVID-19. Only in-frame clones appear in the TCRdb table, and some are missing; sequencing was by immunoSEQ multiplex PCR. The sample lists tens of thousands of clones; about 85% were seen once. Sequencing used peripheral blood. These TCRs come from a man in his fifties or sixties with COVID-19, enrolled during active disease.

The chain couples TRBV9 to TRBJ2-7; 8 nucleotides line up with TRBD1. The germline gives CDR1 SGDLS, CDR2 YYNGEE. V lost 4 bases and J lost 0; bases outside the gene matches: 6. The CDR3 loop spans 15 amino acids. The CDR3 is CASSPTGGSSYEQYF. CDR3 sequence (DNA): TGTGCCAGCAGCCCAACAGGGGGAAGCTCCTACGAGCAGTACTTC.

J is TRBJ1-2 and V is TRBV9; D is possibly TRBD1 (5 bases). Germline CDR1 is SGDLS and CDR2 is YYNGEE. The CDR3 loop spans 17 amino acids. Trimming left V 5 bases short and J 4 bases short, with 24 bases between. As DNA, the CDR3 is TGTGCCAGCAGTCCCGGCCTCGCGGTTCAGGGCGCCTATGGCTACACCTTC. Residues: CASSPGLAVQGAYGYTF.

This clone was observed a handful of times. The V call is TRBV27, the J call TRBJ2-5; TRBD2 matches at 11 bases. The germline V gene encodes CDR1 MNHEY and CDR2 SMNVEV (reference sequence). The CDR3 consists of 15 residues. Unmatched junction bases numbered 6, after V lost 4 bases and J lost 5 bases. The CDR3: CASSSGTSGGETQYF. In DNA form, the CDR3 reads TGTGCCAGCAGTTCAGGGACTAGCGGCGGGGAGACCCAGTACTTC.

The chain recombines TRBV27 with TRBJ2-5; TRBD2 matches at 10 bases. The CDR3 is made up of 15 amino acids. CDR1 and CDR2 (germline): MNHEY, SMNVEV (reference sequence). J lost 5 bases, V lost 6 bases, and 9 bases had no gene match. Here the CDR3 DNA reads TGTGCCAGCAGGGGAAGCGGGGGGGCCTGGGAGACCCAGTACTTC. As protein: CASRGSGGAWETQYF.

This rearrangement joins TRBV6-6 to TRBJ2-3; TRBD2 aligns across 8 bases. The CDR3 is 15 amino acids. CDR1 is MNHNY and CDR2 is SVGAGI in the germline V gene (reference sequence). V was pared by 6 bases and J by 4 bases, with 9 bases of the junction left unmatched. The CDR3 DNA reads TGTGCCAGCAGCGAATCCGGGAGGGCGGCAGATACGCAGTATTTT. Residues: CASSESGRAADTQYF.

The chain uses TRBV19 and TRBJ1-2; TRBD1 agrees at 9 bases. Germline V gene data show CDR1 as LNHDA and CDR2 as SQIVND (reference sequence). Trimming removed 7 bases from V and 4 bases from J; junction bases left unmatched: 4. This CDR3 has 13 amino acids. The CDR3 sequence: CASTADRGYGYTF. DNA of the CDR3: TGTGCCAGTACCGCGGACAGGGGCTATGGCTACACCTTC.

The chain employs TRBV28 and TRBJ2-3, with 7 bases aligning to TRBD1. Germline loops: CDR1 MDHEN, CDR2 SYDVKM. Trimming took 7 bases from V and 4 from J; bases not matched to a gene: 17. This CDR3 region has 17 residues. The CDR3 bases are TGTGCCAGCAAACCCCCCCCAGACAGGGTGACGGCAGATACGCAGTATTTT. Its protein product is CASKPPPDRVTADTQYF.

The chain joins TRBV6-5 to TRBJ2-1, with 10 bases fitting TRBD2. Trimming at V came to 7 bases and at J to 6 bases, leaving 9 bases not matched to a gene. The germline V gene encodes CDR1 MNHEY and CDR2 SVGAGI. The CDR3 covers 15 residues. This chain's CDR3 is CASTTTSGTVNEQFF. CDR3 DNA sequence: TGTGCCAGCACTACAACTAGCGGGACCGTCAATGAGCAGTTCTTC.

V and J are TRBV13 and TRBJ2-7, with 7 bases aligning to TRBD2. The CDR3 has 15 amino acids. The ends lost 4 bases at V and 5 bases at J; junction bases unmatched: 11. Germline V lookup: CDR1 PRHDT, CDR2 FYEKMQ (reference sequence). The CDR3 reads CASSSTGLVGNEQYF. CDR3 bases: TGTGCCAGCAGCTCCACAGGACTAGTAGGGAACGAGCAGTACTTC.

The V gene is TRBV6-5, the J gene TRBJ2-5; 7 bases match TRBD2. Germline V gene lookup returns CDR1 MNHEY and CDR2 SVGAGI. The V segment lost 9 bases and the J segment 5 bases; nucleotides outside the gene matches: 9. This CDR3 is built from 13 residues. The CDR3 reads CASHQGGVETQYF. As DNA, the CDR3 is TGTGCCAGTCACCAGGGAGGGGTCGAGACCCAGTACTTC.

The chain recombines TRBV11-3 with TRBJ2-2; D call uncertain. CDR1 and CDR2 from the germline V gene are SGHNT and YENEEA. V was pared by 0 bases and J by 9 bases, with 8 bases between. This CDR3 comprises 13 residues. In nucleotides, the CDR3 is TGTGCCAGCAGCTTAGATCTAACCCGGGAGCTGTTTTTT. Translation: CASSLDLTRELFF.

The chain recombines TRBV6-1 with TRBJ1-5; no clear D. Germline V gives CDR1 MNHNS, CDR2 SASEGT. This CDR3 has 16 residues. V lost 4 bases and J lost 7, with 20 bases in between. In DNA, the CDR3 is TGTGCCAGCAGTGTTCGGTCTCGAGTCGCGGTACAGCCCCAGCATTTT. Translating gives CASSVRSRVAVQPQHF.

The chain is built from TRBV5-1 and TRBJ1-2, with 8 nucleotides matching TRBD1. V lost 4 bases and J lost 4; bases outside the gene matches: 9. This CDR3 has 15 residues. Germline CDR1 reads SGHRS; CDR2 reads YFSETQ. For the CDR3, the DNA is TGCGCCAGCAGCGTCACTGCTGGACAGGGCTATGGCTACACCTTC. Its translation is CASSVTAGQGYGYTF.

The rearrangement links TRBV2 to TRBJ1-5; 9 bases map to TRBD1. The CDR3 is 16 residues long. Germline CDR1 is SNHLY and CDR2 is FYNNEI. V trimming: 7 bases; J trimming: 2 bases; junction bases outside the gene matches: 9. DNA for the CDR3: TGTGCCAGCACGGGACAGGGAGGCTCGGGCAATCAGCCCCAGCATTTT. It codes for CASTGQGGSGNQPQHF. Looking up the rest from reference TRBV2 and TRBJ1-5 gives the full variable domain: EPEVTQTPSHQVTQMGQEVILRCVPISNHLYFYWYRQILGQKVEFLVSFYNNEISEKSEIFDDQFSVERPDGSNFTLKIRSTKLEDSAMYFCASTGQGGSGNQPQHFGDGTRLSIL.

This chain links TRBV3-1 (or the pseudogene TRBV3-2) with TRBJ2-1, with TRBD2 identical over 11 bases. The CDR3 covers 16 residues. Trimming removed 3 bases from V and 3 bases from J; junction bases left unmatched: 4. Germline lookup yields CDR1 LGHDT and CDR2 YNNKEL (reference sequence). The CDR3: CASSQLAGGNYNEQFF. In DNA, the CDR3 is TGTGCCAGCAGCCAGCTAGCGGGGGGTAACTACAATGAGCAGTTCTTC.

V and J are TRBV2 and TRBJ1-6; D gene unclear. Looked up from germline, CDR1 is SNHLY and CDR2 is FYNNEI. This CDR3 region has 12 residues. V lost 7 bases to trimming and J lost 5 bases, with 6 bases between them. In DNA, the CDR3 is TGTGCCAGCATACGGGATAATTCACCCCTCCACTTT. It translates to CASIRDNSPLHF.

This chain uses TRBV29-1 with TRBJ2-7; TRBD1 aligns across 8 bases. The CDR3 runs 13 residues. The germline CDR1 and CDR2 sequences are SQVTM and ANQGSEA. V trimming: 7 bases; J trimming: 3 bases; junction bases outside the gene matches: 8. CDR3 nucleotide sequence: TGCAGCGCCGCCGGACAGGGCGGCTACGAGCAGTACTTC. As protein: CSAAGQGGYEQYF.

As DNA, the CDR3 is TGTGCCTGGAGCAAGGGAGGAAGCACTGAAGCTTTCTTT. Its translation: CAWSKGGSTEAFF. The rearrangement joins TRBV30 to TRBJ1-1; D is unclear. CDR3 size: 13 residues. The ends were cut back, 3 bases at V and 4 bases at J, with 12 bases in the middle. The germline V gene encodes CDR1 GTSNPN and CDR2 SVGIG (reference sequence).

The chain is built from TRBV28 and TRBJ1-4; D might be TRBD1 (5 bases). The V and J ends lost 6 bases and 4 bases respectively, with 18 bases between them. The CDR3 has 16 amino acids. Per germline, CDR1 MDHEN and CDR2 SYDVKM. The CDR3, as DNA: TGTGCCAGCAGCCCCTCTTCGGGGGTCATTAATGAAAAACTGTTTTTT. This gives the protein CASSPSSGVINEKLFF. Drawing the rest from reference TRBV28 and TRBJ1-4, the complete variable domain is DVKVTQSSRYLVKRTGEKVFLECVQDMDHENMFWYRQDPGLGLRLIYFSYDVKMKEKGDIPEGYSVSREKKERFSLILESASTNQTSMYLCASSPSSGVINEKLFFGSGTQLSVL.